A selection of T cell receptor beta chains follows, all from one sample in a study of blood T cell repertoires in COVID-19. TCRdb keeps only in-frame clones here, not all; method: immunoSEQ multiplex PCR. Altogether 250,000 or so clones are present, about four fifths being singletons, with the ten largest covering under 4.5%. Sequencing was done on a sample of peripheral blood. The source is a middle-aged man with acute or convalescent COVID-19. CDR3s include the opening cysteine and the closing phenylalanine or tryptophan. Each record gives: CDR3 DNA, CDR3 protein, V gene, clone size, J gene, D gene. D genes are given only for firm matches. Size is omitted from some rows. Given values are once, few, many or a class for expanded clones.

DNA: TGTGCCAGCAGCGGCACAGGGGGCGGTGAAAAACTGTTTTTT; CDR3: CASSGTGGGEKLFF; V: TRBV7-9; size: .; J: TRBJ1-4; D: TRBD1
DNA: TGTGCCATCAGTGAGTTCAGGGACTCCTACGAGCAGTACTTC; CDR3: CAISEFRDSYEQYF; V: TRBV10-3; size: .; J: TRBJ2-7; D: .
DNA: TGTGCCAGCAGCTTGGTGGCGGGAGGGACGAACACCGGGGAGCTGTTTTTT; CDR3: CASSLVAGGTNTGELFF; V: TRBV5-8; size: once; J: TRBJ2-2; D: TRBD2
DNA: TGCGCCAGCACCCCTAGGGACAGGGCCAAAAACATTCAGTACTTC; CDR3: CASTPRDRAKNIQYF; V: TRBV10-1; size: few; J: TRBJ2-4; D: TRBD1
DNA: TGTGCTAGTGGTTTGGTGACAGGGGAGGTCGATCAGCCCCAGCATTTT; CDR3: CASGLVTGEVDQPQHF; V: TRBV12-5; size: .; J: TRBJ1-5; D: TRBD1
DNA: TGTGCCAGCAGCTTAACTAGCGGGGGATTTGGGGAGCTGTTTTTT; CDR3: CASSLTSGGFGELFF; V: TRBV7-3; size: .; J: TRBJ2-2; D: TRBD2
DNA: TGTGCCAGCAGCCAAGTGAGCCTCCGGACAGTCAATTCACCCCTCCACTTT; CDR3: CASSQVSLRTVNSPLHF; V: TRBV14; size: .; J: TRBJ1-6; D: .
DNA: TGTGCCAGCAGCTTTAGGGTATCGGACTCGGGGGTTAGTGAGCAGTTCTTC; CDR3: CASSFRVSDSGVSEQFF; V: TRBV7-2; size: .; J: TRBJ2-1; D: .
DNA: TGTGCCAGCAGCAAGAGACAGGTCGAAGATACGCAGTATTTT; CDR3: CASSKRQVEDTQYF; V: TRBV7-9; size: .; J: TRBJ2-3; D: .
DNA: TGTGCCAGCAGTGGGACTAGCGGACACTACGAGCAGTACTTC; CDR3: CASSGTSGHYEQYF; V: TRBV28; size: .; J: TRBJ2-7; D: TRBD2
DNA: TGTGCCAGTAGCGACGAGGGCGGCTATGGCTACACCTTC; CDR3: CASSDEGGYGYTF; V: TRBV19; size: .; J: TRBJ1-2; D: .